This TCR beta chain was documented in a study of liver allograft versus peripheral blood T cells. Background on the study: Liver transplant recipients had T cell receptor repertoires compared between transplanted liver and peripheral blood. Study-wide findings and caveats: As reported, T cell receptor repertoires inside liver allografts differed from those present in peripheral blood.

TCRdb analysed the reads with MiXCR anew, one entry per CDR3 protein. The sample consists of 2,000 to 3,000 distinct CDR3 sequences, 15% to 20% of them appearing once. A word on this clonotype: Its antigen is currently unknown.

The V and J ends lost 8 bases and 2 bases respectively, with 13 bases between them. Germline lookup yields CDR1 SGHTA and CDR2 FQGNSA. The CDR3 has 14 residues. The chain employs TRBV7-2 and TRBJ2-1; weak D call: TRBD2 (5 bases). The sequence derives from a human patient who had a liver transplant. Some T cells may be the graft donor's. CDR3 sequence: CASCLTITYNEQFF. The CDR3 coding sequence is TGTGCCAGCTGTTTGACTATTACCTACAATGAGCAGTTCTTC.